The present TCR beta chain was sequenced within a study of cytomegalovirus exposure and HLA in healthy donors. This CDR3 has 16 residues. The germline V gene encodes CDR1 SGHDT and CDR2 YYEEEE. With 1 base clipped from V and 5 bases from J, the junction kept 8 bases outside the gene matches. TCRdb's table, derived via immunoSEQ multiplex PCR, lists solely in-frame clones and lacks some. The sample shows about 250,000 clones, about 87% of them seen only once. The clonotype comes from a man aged 18 to 30 in good health and CMV-seronegative. The chain uses TRBV5-6 and TRBJ2-2, with TRBD2 matching over 7 bases. The sequenced material came from PBMCs. The DNA of the CDR3 is TGTGCCAGCAGCTTGAGCGGGGTTGGGAGAACCGGGGAGCTGTTTTTT. This gives the protein CASSLSGVGRTGELFF.